A single sample gave rise to the 8 T cell receptor beta chains below, sequenced in a study of type 1 and type 2 diabetes patients (dated by TCRdb to about 2016). The instrument given in TCRdb is Illumina MiSeq. Genomic DNA from sorted T cell subsets served as template for TCRbeta CDR3 amplification. The TCRbeta CDR3 region was amplified by multiplex PCR with 30 forward and 13 reverse primers. TCRdb reworked the public reads: Q25 trimming with fastp, MiXCR clone assembly, productive beta chains retained. Each CDR3 protein appears once, grouped with its most common genes and DNA. The table for this sample lists around 300,000 distinct CDR3 sequences; around 50% of them were counted only once. Of the sample, roughly 13% is held by the ten largest clones. Source material: peripheral blood mononuclear cells (PBMCs). The receptors stem from a man in his late teens or twenties with type 2 diabetes.

The chain couples TRBV2 to TRBJ2-3; tentative D call: TRBD2 (5 bases). CDR3 length: 15 residues. V lost 6 bases and J lost 0, with 13 bases in between. Germline CDR1 and CDR2: SNHLY and FYNNEI. CDR3: CASSGAVTSTDTQYF. The CDR3 DNA is TGTGCCAGCAGCGGAGCGGTGACTAGCACAGATACGCAGTATTTT.

The chain combines TRBV7-9 with TRBJ2-7; D possibly corresponds to TRBD1 (6 bases). The CDR3 runs 13 residues. V was trimmed by 3 bases and J by 2 bases, leaving 8 bases between them. CDR1 and CDR2 from the germline V gene are SEHNR and FQNEAQ (reference sequence). CDR3: CASSFAGAYEQYF. The CDR3, as DNA: TGTGCCAGCAGCTTTGCAGGGGCCTACGAGCAGTACTTC. The full variable domain, with the rest looked up from reference TRBV7-9 and TRBJ2-7, is DTGVSQNPRHKITKRGQNVTFRCDPISEHNRLYWYRQTLGQGPEFLTYFQNEAQLEKSRLLSDRFSAERPKGSFSTLEIQRTEQGDSAMYLCASSFAGAYEQYFGPGTRLTVT.

The gene calls are TRBV5-1 and TRBJ2-2; no clear D. Trimming left V 2 bases short and J 5 bases short, with 16 bases between. CDR3 length equals 16 residues. CDR1 SGHRS and CDR2 YFSETQ come from the germline V gene. CDR3 nucleotides: TGCGCCAGCAGCTTCGACGGCCGGATCCAAACCGGGGAGCTGTTTTTT. As protein: CASSFDGRIQTGELFF.

This chain connects TRBV25-1 to TRBJ1-4; D possibly corresponds to TRBD1 (5 bases). V was cut by 0 bases and J by 5 bases, with 16 bases left in between. This CDR3 spans 17 amino acids. Germline CDR1 is MGHDK and CDR2 is SYGVNS. CDR3 sequence: CASSEYFTGRSNEKLFF. The CDR3, as DNA: TGTGCCAGCAGTGAATATTTTACGGGACGGTCAAATGAAAAACTGTTTTTT.

V gene TRBV7-3 combines with J gene TRBJ2-3; D call uncertain. The CDR3 spans 14 residues. The germline V gene has CDR1 SGHTA and CDR2 FQGTGA. V dropped 4 bases and J dropped 2 bases, with 10 bases sitting between them. This CDR3 reads CASSSVGSTDTQYF. The CDR3 DNA follows: TGTGCCAGCAGCTCGGTCGGGTCCACAGATACGCAGTATTTT.

The chain combines TRBV29-1 with TRBJ2-1; D not resolved. Trimming removed 7 bases at V and 0 bases at J, with 10 bases between. The CDR3 extends over 13 amino acids. Germline V gene lookup returns CDR1 SQVTM and CDR2 ANQGSEA. CDR3 in amino acids: CSAAFSSYNEQFF. CDR3 DNA sequence: TGCAGCGCAGCCTTTAGCTCCTACAATGAGCAGTTCTTC.

This sequence joins TRBV28 and TRBJ1-1; D perhaps matches TRBD1 (5 bases). This CDR3 region has 11 residues. V was cut by 4 bases and J by 7 bases, with 7 bases left in between. Germline CDR1 reads MDHEN; CDR2 reads SYDVKM. CDR3 region: CASSWGNEAFF. The DNA for the CDR3 is TGTGCCAGCAGTTGGGGGAATGAAGCTTTCTTT.

V is TRBV19 and J is TRBJ2-2; 7 bases agree with TRBD1. V lost 11 bases and J lost 1; bases outside the gene matches: 16. The CDR3 totals 17 residues. Germline V gives CDR1 LNHDA, CDR2 SQIVND (reference sequence). The CDR3: CAWSVWLRGKNTGELFF. DNA of the CDR3: TGTGCCTGGAGTGTATGGCTCAGGGGGAAGAACACCGGGGAGCTGTTTTTT.